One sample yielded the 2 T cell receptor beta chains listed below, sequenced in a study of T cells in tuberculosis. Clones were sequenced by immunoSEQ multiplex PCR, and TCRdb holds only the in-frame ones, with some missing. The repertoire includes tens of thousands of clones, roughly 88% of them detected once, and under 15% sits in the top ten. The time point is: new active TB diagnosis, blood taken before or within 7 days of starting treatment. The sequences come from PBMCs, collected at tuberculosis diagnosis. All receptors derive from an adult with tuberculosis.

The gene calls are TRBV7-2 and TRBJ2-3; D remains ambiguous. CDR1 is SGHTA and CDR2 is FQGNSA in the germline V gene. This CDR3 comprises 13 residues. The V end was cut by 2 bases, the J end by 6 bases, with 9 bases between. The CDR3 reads CASSLRRSDTQYF. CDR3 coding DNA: TGTGCCAGCAGCTTAAGGAGAAGCGATACGCAGTATTTT.

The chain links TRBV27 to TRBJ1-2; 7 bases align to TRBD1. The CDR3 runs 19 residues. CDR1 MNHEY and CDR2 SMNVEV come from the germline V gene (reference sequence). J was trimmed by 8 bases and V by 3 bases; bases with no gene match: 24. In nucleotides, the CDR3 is TGTGCCAGCAGTTTTAGGGGCGCAGCAACGGTCGGGACAGACCTCGGCTACACCTTC. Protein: CASSFRGAATVGTDLGYTF.